Each of the 8 T cell receptor beta chains below was sequenced from the same sample in a study of shared clonotypes between healthy human individuals. Data came from immunoSEQ multiplex PCR; TCRdb stores just in-frame clones and leaves some out. The sample gives over 2 million clones, approximately 95% of which show up once; 0.1% to 0.15% is in the top ten. The sample was naive CD4+ T cells sorted from blood. Subset noted: CD45RA+ positively selected. The receptors come from a young man in good health.

The chain is built from TRBV27 and TRBJ1-6; D not certain. V lost 2 bases, J lost 0 bases, and 5 bases lay in between. Germline V lookup: CDR1 MNHEY, CDR2 SMNVEV (reference sequence). CDR3 length equals 15 residues. As DNA, the CDR3 is TGTGCCAGCAGTTTAGGGAGCTCCTATAATTCACCCCTCCACTTT. Its translation: CASSLGSSYNSPLHF.

V usage is TRBV30 and J usage is TRBJ1-1; D call uncertain. In germline, CDR1 is GTSNPN, CDR2 SVGIG (reference sequence). The CDR3 is 14 amino acids. V dropped 3 bases and J dropped 7 bases, with 18 bases sitting between them. The CDR3 nucleotides read TGTGCCTGGAGCGAAGGACGGGAAATTTTTGAAGCTTTCTTT. It encodes CAWSEGREIFEAFF. Combining the CDR3 with reference TRBV30 and TRBJ1-1 gives the whole variable domain SQTIHQWPATLVQPVGSPLSLECTVEGTSNPNLYWYRQAAGRGLQLLFYSVGIGQISSEVPQNLSASRPQDRQFILSSKKLLLSDSGFYLCAWSEGREIFEAFFGQGTRLTVV.

V is TRBV27 and J is TRBJ2-7; 7 positions match TRBD1. This CDR3 has 15 amino acids. Germline values: CDR1 MNHEY, CDR2 SMNVEV (reference sequence). V trimming: 2 bases; J trimming: 5 bases; junction bases outside the gene matches: 9. CDR3 in DNA: TGTGCCAGCAGTTTAGGTAAGGGGGCGAGGCACGAGCAGTACTTC. It yields the protein CASSLGKGARHEQYF.

About this clone: This same CDR3 is encoded by further DNA sequences in the sample. The genes are TRBV7-2 and TRBJ2-7; the match to TRBD2 covers 12 bases. Trimming took 4 bases from V and 5 from J; bases not matched to a gene: 3. The CDR3 is 14 residues long. Germline CDR1 SGHTA, CDR2 FQGNSA. CDR3 DNA sequence: TGTGCCAGCAGCTCGGGACTAGCGGGTGACGAGCAGTACTTC. Protein: CASSSGLAGDEQYF.

This clone was counted a single time. The rearrangement links TRBV4-2 to TRBJ2-6; 9 positions match TRBD1. The germline V gene encodes CDR1 LGHNA and CDR2 YNFKEQ. This CDR3 has 19 amino acids. V lost 1 base, J lost 2 bases, and 9 bases stayed unmatched. The CDR3 region is CASSQVLGQGYAGANVLTF. The CDR3 DNA sequence: TGTGCCAGCAGCCAAGTTTTGGGACAGGGATACGCTGGGGCCAACGTCCTGACTTTC.

As DNA, the CDR3 is TGTGCCAGCAGCTACACACGGAGCTCTGGGGCCAACGTCCTGACTTTC. This sequence encodes CASSYTRSSGANVLTF. The chain is built from TRBV6-5 and TRBJ2-6; D gene uncertain. Trimming left V 6 bases short and J 0 bases short, with 12 bases between. The CDR3 sequence is 16 residues long. Germline loops: CDR1 MNHEY, CDR2 SVGAGI.

The CDR3 DNA sequence: TGCGCCAGCAGCTTGGGCGGGGTCGCTAACACTGAAGCTTTCTTT. Protein sequence: CASSLGGVANTEAFF. This rearrangement joins TRBV5-1 to TRBJ1-1; D unresolved. Trimming removed 0 bases from V and 2 bases from J, with 11 bases in between. The V gene's germline CDR1 is SGHRS and CDR2 YFSETQ. This CDR3 region has 15 residues.

Of note for this clone: Other DNA sequences of this sample code for an identical CDR3. The chain couples TRBV6-5 to TRBJ2-5; 10 bases are shared with TRBD2. Germline loops: CDR1 MNHEY, CDR2 SVGAGI. This CDR3 region has 16 residues. With V trimmed by 2 bases and J by 1 base, 4 bases remained unmatched. The CDR3 nucleotides are TGTGCCAGCAGTTACGGTACTAGCGGGATCCAAGAGACCCAGTACTTC. Protein product: CASSYGTSGIQETQYF.